The entry that follows covers one T cell receptor (beta chain) sequence. These data are taken from a study of cytomegalovirus exposure and HLA in healthy donors. V was pared by 4 bases and J by 0 bases, with 8 bases between. The V gene's germline CDR1 is MNHNS and CDR2 SASEGT. The CDR3 extends over 14 amino acids. The PCR contained 60 Vbeta and 13 Jbeta primers. Clones were sequenced by immunoSEQ multiplex PCR, and TCRdb holds only the in-frame ones, with some missing. The repertoire holds 60,000 to 65,000 clones, with roughly 80% as singletons. V is TRBV6-1 and J is TRBJ2-3, with D possibly matching TRBD2 (6 bases). This TCR came from a woman between 40 and 55 years old in good health and CMV-seropositive. What was sequenced was PBMCs. Here the CDR3 DNA reads TGTGCCAGCAGTGTTGGGACTAGCACAGATACGCAGTATTTT. Translated, it gives CASSVGTSTDTQYF.